The clone carrying this T cell receptor (beta chain) was detected a few times. Its specificity is unknown. The source of the sample is a study of OX40 agonist ivuxolimab in advanced cancers. Study-level background: Patients were given ivuxolimab, an antibody that agonizes OX40 (CD134). Each dose-escalation patient presented with hepatocellular carcinoma, melanoma, renal cell or head and neck cancer. General study results and limits: At 0.1 to 3.0 mg/kg and by week 6, clonal expansion occurred in CD4+ and CD8+ blood T cells. Low normalized T-cell clonal expansion was also seen in some nonresponders.

With V trimmed by 4 bases and J by 7 bases, 8 bases remained unmatched. The CDR3 spans 14 residues. CDR1 is MNHNY and CDR2 is SVGAGI in the germline V gene (reference sequence). The method was immunoSEQ multiplex PCR; TCRdb's version includes in-frame clones alone and lacks a portion of them. The sample has about 68,000 clones; 84% are singletons. This chain joins TRBV6-6 and TRBJ2-7; 9 bases are a match to TRBD2. The sample consisted of CD4+ or CD8+ T cells sorted from blood, taken in a trial of the OX40 agonist ivuxolimab. The sequence was obtained from an adult with an advanced solid tumor such as melanoma, head and neck, liver or kidney cancer. The CDR3 protein is CASSSTREGGEQYF. In DNA, the CDR3 is TGTGCCAGCAGTTCCACGCGGGAGGGGGGGGAGCAGTACTTC.